This T cell receptor beta chain was retrieved from a study of cytomegalovirus exposure and HLA in healthy donors. Study-wide results and caveats: It was found in a later analysis that first-cohort TCR clusters tended to co-occur in the 130 or so validation repertoires. The study listed approximately 170 cytomegalovirus-associated TCR beta chains. Reported results showed that the classifier diagnosed cytomegalovirus status with high specificity and sensitivity.

The V segment lost 0 bases and the J segment 0 bases; nucleotides outside the gene matches: 0. Germline V gives CDR1 MNHEY, CDR2 SMNVEV (reference sequence). CDR3 length: 15 residues. Repertoires were generated with immunoSEQ multiplex PCR, while TCRdb's copy carries only in-frame clones and drops some. The repertoire has more than 130,000 clones, roughly 88% of them found once; the top ten carry around 8%. The table lists this clone with a count of one. The antigen is unknown. The chain carries TRBV27 and TRBJ2-3, with 7 nucleotides matching TRBD2. The sample comprised PBMCs. The sequence derives from a woman in her late teens or twenties in good health and CMV-seropositive. CDR3 sequence reads: CASSLSSGSTDTQYF. DNA for the CDR3: TGTGCCAGCAGTTTATCTAGCGGGAGCACAGATACGCAGTATTTT.